This T cell receptor beta chain was captured by sequencing in a study of cytomegalovirus exposure and HLA in healthy donors. General study results and limits: For cytomegalovirus status, the classifier reportedly gave diagnoses with high specificity and sensitivity. Rarity held for most TCR sequences, but there were some public TCRs that occurred in many donors. Fewer than 200 TCR beta chains were listed as cytomegalovirus-associated.

Measured with immunoSEQ multiplex PCR; TCRdb has only the in-frame clones, and not every one. Here the sample spans 95,000 to 150,000 clones, about 88% being singletons. Separate from the roughly 720-subject first cohort, the approximately 120-subject validation cohort was the one that the donors belonged to. Germline CDR1 KGHSY, CDR2 FQNENV. The CDR3 runs to 14 residues. V gave up 7 bases and J gave up 7 bases; unmatched junction bases: 10. For this clone: The antigen remains unidentified.

Input material: PBMCs. The chain links TRBV16 to TRBJ1-2; TRBD1 agrees at 9 bases. The receptor's source is a young woman in good health and CMV-seronegative. CDR3 sequence: CASKWTGEIGGYTF. DNA of the CDR3: TGTGCCAGCAAGTGGACAGGGGAGATTGGTGGCTACACCTTC.